This TCR beta chain came from a study of shared clonotypes between healthy human individuals. The wider study: Per donor, three plates held CD4 naive cells, three held CD4 memory, two held CD8 naive and one held CD8 memory.

Trimming took 4 bases from V and 4 from J, leaving 10 bases between them. The CDR3 is 12 amino acids. Germline CDR1 SQVTM, CDR2 ANQGSEA. Method: immunoSEQ multiplex PCR; TCRdb's copy keeps in-frame clones and lacks some. This table has over a million clones, about 96% appearing once. The TCR comes from a man under 40 in good health. The rearrangement links TRBV29-1 to TRBJ1-1, with D perhaps TRBD1 (6 bases). Material for sequencing was naive CD4+ T cells sorted from blood. Noted subset: CD45RA+ positively selected. CDR3 sequence: CSVVWGATEAFF. CDR3 nucleotide sequence: TGCAGCGTTGTATGGGGGGCCACTGAAGCTTTCTTT.